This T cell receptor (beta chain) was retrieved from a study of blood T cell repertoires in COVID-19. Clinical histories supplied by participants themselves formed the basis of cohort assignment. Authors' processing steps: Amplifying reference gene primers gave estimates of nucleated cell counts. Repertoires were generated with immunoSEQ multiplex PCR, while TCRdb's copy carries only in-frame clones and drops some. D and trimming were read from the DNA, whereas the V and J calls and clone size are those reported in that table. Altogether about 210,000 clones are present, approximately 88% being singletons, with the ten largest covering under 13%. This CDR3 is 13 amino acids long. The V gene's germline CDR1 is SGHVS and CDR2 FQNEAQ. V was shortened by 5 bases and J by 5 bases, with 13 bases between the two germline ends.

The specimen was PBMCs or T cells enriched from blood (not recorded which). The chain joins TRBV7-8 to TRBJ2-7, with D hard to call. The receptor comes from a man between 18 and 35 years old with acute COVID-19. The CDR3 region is CASSPGSPHEQYF. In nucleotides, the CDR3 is TGTGCCAGCAGCCCCGGGTCACCCCACGAGCAGTACTTC.